Listed below are T cell receptor beta chains from one sample, sequenced in a study of T cells in Graves' hyperthyroidism and ophthalmopathy. Each CDR3 protein is one row after TCRdb ran MiXCR on the multiplex PCR reads. The sample carries almost 600,000 distinct CDR3 sequences, roughly 50% recorded once. Sequencing was performed on peripheral blood or thyroid tissue (not recorded which). All receptors derive from a woman aged 18-29 years with Graves' hyperthyroidism. CDR3s include the opening cysteine and the closing phenylalanine or tryptophan. A D gene is named only where the DNA matches it firmly. The size entry is marked missing in some rows and otherwise reads once, few, many or a size class.

v_gene: TRBV19
abundance: -
j_gene: TRBJ1-5
d_gene: -
CDR3nt: TGTGCCAGTAGTATAGTCACAGGAGGGGTCAGCAATCAGCCCCAGCATTTT
CDR3aa: CASSIVTGGVSNQPQHF

v_gene: TRBV27
abundance: few
j_gene: TRBJ2-7
d_gene: -
CDR3nt: TGTGCCAGCAGAGGAAGACTAGTGCCTCCCTACGAGCAGTACTTC
CDR3aa: CASRGRLVPPYEQYF

v_gene: TRBV6-1
abundance: -
j_gene: TRBJ1-5
d_gene: -
CDR3nt: TGTGCCAGCACTATCATCGCCGTAATAAGCAATCAGCCCCAGCATTTT
CDR3aa: CASTIIAVISNQPQHF

v_gene: TRBV30
abundance: many
j_gene: TRBJ1-1
d_gene: -
CDR3nt: TGTGCCTGGAGTGTAGGCATCCAGAACACTGAAGCTTTCTTT
CDR3aa: CAWSVGIQNTEAFF

v_gene: TRBV24-1
abundance: -
j_gene: TRBJ1-5
d_gene: -
CDR3nt: TGTGCCAGCAGTCGAGGGACGGGGTATAGCAATCAGTCCCAGCATTTT
CDR3aa: CASSRGTGYSNQSQHF

v_gene: TRBV7-2
abundance: many
j_gene: TRBJ2-7
d_gene: -
CDR3nt: TGTGCCAGCAGCCAAGTCCCCGTCCCGGCAACACAGTACTTC
CDR3aa: CASSQVPVPATQYF

v_gene: TRBV7-9
abundance: -
j_gene: TRBJ1-1
d_gene: TRBD1
CDR3nt: TGCGCCAGCAGCCAGGAGGGACAGGGGGACACTGAAGCTTTCTTT
CDR3aa: CASSQEGQGDTEAFF

v_gene: TRBV20-1
abundance: many
j_gene: TRBJ2-2
d_gene: TRBD2
CDR3nt: TGCAGTGCTCCCCGACTAGCGGCCCATCGCACCGGGGAGCTGTTTTTT
CDR3aa: CSAPRLAAHRTGELFF

v_gene: TRBV5-1
abundance: many
j_gene: TRBJ1-2
d_gene: -
CDR3nt: TGCGCCAGCATGTCAGGGAAATCGGGCTATGGCTACACCTTC
CDR3aa: CASMSGKSGYGYTF

v_gene: TRBV5-1
abundance: -
j_gene: TRBJ2-7
d_gene: -
CDR3nt: TGCGCCAGCAGCCCGGCGGGGGCGCGCTCCTACGAGCAGTACTTC
CDR3aa: CASSPAGARSYEQYF

v_gene: TRBV20-1
abundance: few
j_gene: TRBJ2-1
d_gene: -
CDR3nt: TGCAGTGCAATACCCAGAGGAGTGAGCGGGAATGAGCAGTTCTTC
CDR3aa: CSAIPRGVSGNEQFF

v_gene: TRBV7-2
abundance: -
j_gene: TRBJ2-7
d_gene: TRBD1
CDR3nt: TGTGCCAGCAGCTCAGAAGGGATCGGGACAGGGGTCTCCTACGAGCAGTACTTC
CDR3aa: CASSSEGIGTGVSYEQYF

v_gene: TRBV6-5
abundance: -
j_gene: TRBJ1-1
d_gene: TRBD1
CDR3nt: TGTGCCAGCACCTCAGGACAGGGCTGGACTGAAGCTTTCTTT
CDR3aa: CASTSGQGWTEAFF

v_gene: TRBV13
abundance: -
j_gene: TRBJ1-4
d_gene: -
CDR3nt: TGTGCCAGCAGCGCCTCGGGAAAACTGTTTTTT
CDR3aa: CASSASGKLFF

v_gene: TRBV2
abundance: -
j_gene: TRBJ2-6
d_gene: TRBD1
CDR3nt: TGTGCCAGCAGTTACGACAGGGGGCGTACTGGGGCCAACGTCCTGACTTTC
CDR3aa: CASSYDRGRTGANVLTF

v_gene: TRBV7-8
abundance: many
j_gene: TRBJ1-6
d_gene: TRBD1
CDR3nt: TGTGCCAGCAGCTGGACAGGGGGCTTTTCACCCCTCCACTTT
CDR3aa: CASSWTGGFSPLHF

v_gene: TRBV5-1
abundance: many
j_gene: TRBJ1-3
d_gene: -
CDR3nt: TGCGCCAGCAGCTTGGTGGGGGGCAGCTCTGGAAACACCATATATTTT
CDR3aa: CASSLVGGSSGNTIYF

v_gene: TRBV4-1
abundance: -
j_gene: TRBJ1-2
d_gene: TRBD1
CDR3nt: TGCGCCAGCAGCACGGACCCCGGGACAGGGAGGGCGTATGACTACACCTTC
CDR3aa: CASSTDPGTGRAYDYTF

v_gene: TRBV7-2
abundance: many
j_gene: TRBJ1-3
d_gene: -
CDR3nt: TGTGCCAGCAGCTTAGGCTGGGGCTCCGGAAACACCATATATTTT
CDR3aa: CASSLGWGSGNTIYF

v_gene: TRBV12-3/TRBV12-4
abundance: many
j_gene: TRBJ2-7
d_gene: -
CDR3nt: TGTGCCAGCAGTTTACCGGCTGGCCACGAGCAGTACTTC
CDR3aa: CASSLPAGHEQYF

v_gene: TRBV2
abundance: -
j_gene: TRBJ2-1
d_gene: -
CDR3nt: TGTGCCAGCAGTGCTACCCCCGGGACACTCTCCTACAATGAGCAGTTCTTC
CDR3aa: CASSATPGTLSYNEQFF

v_gene: TRBV13
abundance: -
j_gene: TRBJ1-5
d_gene: -
CDR3nt: TGTGCCAGCAGCACGGGGCTAGGGCATCAGCCCCAGCATTTT
CDR3aa: CASSTGLGHQPQHF

v_gene: TRBV10-3
abundance: few
j_gene: TRBJ1-5
d_gene: -
CDR3nt: TGTGCCAGCAGTTGTCCCAGGGAAGAGGGTCAGCCCCAGCATTTT
CDR3aa: CASSCPREEGQPQHF

v_gene: TRBV29-1
abundance: few
j_gene: TRBJ1-1
d_gene: -
CDR3nt: TGCAGCTTGGCGGGGAGCACTGAAGCTTTCTTT
CDR3aa: CSLAGSTEAFF

v_gene: TRBV10-3
abundance: once
j_gene: TRBJ2-7
d_gene: TRBD1
CDR3nt: TGTGCCATCATGGGGGCGGGACAGGGGGTCTCCTACGAGCAGTACTTC
CDR3aa: CAIMGAGQGVSYEQYF

v_gene: TRBV24-1
abundance: -
j_gene: TRBJ1-2
d_gene: -
CDR3nt: TGTGCCACCAGTCAAAGGGAACCTAACTATGGCTACACCTTC
CDR3aa: CATSQREPNYGYTF

v_gene: TRBV29-1
abundance: many
j_gene: TRBJ1-4
d_gene: -
CDR3nt: TGCAGCGCGAGGACGGGAAGAAATGAAAAACTGTTTTTT
CDR3aa: CSARTGRNEKLFF

v_gene: TRBV20-1
abundance: many
j_gene: TRBJ2-7
d_gene: TRBD1
CDR3nt: TGCAGTGCTAGTGTACAGGGGGCACACGAGCAGTACTTC
CDR3aa: CSASVQGAHEQYF

v_gene: TRBV10-3
abundance: many
j_gene: TRBJ1-5
d_gene: -
CDR3nt: TGTGCCATCAGTGAGGGTGGGGATGGACAGCCCCAGCATTTT
CDR3aa: CAISEGGDGQPQHF

v_gene: TRBV12-3/TRBV12-4
abundance: many
j_gene: TRBJ2-5
d_gene: -
CDR3nt: TGTGCCAGCAGTGCCCTCGGGACGGAACAAGAGACCCAGTACTTC
CDR3aa: CASSALGTEQETQYF

v_gene: TRBV7-9
abundance: many
j_gene: TRBJ1-1
d_gene: TRBD1
CDR3nt: TGTGCCAGCAGCTTAGGACAGGGGTTTACTGAAGCTTTCTTT
CDR3aa: CASSLGQGFTEAFF

v_gene: TRBV12-3/TRBV12-4
abundance: once
j_gene: TRBJ1-5
d_gene: TRBD1
CDR3nt: TGTGCCAGCAGTCGAGGGACAGGGTGGATGTCGCCCAATCAGCCCCAGCATTTT
CDR3aa: CASSRGTGWMSPNQPQHF

v_gene: TRBV24-1
abundance: -
j_gene: TRBJ1-2
d_gene: TRBD1
CDR3nt: TGTGCCACCTCGTGGGGAGGGGGCGATGGCTACACCTTC
CDR3aa: CATSWGGGDGYTF

v_gene: TRBV6-2/TRBV6-3
abundance: many
j_gene: TRBJ1-2
d_gene: -
CDR3nt: TGTGCCAGCAGTTACCCCGCCAGCGTCCTCTATGGCTACACCTTC
CDR3aa: CASSYPASVLYGYTF

v_gene: TRBV7-3
abundance: -
j_gene: TRBJ2-2
d_gene: TRBD2
CDR3nt: TGTGCCAGCAGCCCTGGGACTAGCATCCCGATGGAGGAGCTGTTTTTT
CDR3aa: CASSPGTSIPMEELFF

v_gene: TRBV20-1
abundance: -
j_gene: TRBJ2-7
d_gene: -
CDR3nt: TGCAGTGCCAGCAGCCAAGAGCGGGCCTACGAGCAGTACTTC
CDR3aa: CSASSQERAYEQYF

v_gene: TRBV12-3/TRBV12-4
abundance: many
j_gene: TRBJ1-6
d_gene: TRBD1
CDR3nt: TGTGCCAGCAGCCGGGACAGGGGACAATCACCCCTCCACTTT
CDR3aa: CASSRDRGQSPLHF

v_gene: TRBV5-1
abundance: -
j_gene: TRBJ1-5
d_gene: -
CDR3nt: TGCGCCAGCAGCCCTTACGGGGGAGGCAATCAGCCCCAGCATTTT
CDR3aa: CASSPYGGGNQPQHF

v_gene: TRBV7-9
abundance: many
j_gene: TRBJ2-7
d_gene: -
CDR3nt: TGTGCCAGCAGCTTAGCATCAGGGGTCGAGCAGTACTTC
CDR3aa: CASSLASGVEQYF

v_gene: TRBV10-2
abundance: -
j_gene: TRBJ1-6
d_gene: -
CDR3nt: TGCGCCAGCAGTGTGAACAGGGATACACCCCTCCACTTT
CDR3aa: CASSVNRDTPLHF

v_gene: TRBV6-6
abundance: many
j_gene: TRBJ2-6
d_gene: TRBD1
CDR3nt: TGTGCCAGCAGTCAATCACCGGGACAGGGGGCATCTGGGGCCAACGTCCTGACTTTC
CDR3aa: CASSQSPGQGASGANVLTF

v_gene: TRBV29-1
abundance: few
j_gene: TRBJ2-7
d_gene: TRBD2
CDR3nt: TGCAGCGTTGCGGGACTAGCGGACTCCTACGAGCAGTACTTC
CDR3aa: CSVAGLADSYEQYF

v_gene: TRBV20-1
abundance: many
j_gene: TRBJ1-5
d_gene: TRBD1
CDR3nt: TGCAGTGCCTTGACAGGGGGAAGCAATCAGCCCCAGCATTTT
CDR3aa: CSALTGGSNQPQHF

v_gene: TRBV6-5
abundance: -
j_gene: TRBJ2-7
d_gene: -
CDR3nt: TGTGCCAGCAAAAGGGGGGGGACCTACGAGCAGTACTTC
CDR3aa: CASKRGGTYEQYF

v_gene: TRBV9
abundance: few
j_gene: TRBJ1-2
d_gene: -
CDR3nt: TGTGCCAGCAGCGTACGCGACAATATCTATGGCTACACCTTC
CDR3aa: CASSVRDNIYGYTF

v_gene: TRBV7-8
abundance: -
j_gene: TRBJ2-7
d_gene: TRBD2
CDR3nt: TGTGCCAGCAGCTTAAATGGGGGGGGCGAGCAGTACTTC
CDR3aa: CASSLNGGGEQYF

v_gene: TRBV7-2
abundance: -
j_gene: TRBJ2-5
d_gene: -
CDR3nt: TGTGCCAGCAGCTTAGCGTCAGGGGGGGGGACGAACCAGTACTTC
CDR3aa: CASSLASGGGTNQYF

v_gene: TRBV7-9
abundance: many
j_gene: TRBJ1-6
d_gene: -
CDR3nt: TGTGCCGGCCGGGAGGGTAGTAATTCACCCCTCCACTTT
CDR3aa: CAGREGSNSPLHF

v_gene: TRBV2
abundance: once
j_gene: TRBJ1-2
d_gene: TRBD1
CDR3nt: TGTGCCAGCAGTTTAGTGCAGGGGGCAAACTATGGCTACACCTTC
CDR3aa: CASSLVQGANYGYTF

v_gene: TRBV2
abundance: once
j_gene: TRBJ1-2
d_gene: TRBD1
CDR3nt: TGTGCCAGCAGTGGCAGCGGACAGGGACCCTATGGCTACACCTTC
CDR3aa: CASSGSGQGPYGYTF

v_gene: TRBV9
abundance: -
j_gene: TRBJ2-5
d_gene: TRBD2
CDR3nt: TGTGCCACCAGCTCCGCGGGAGGCACCACACAAGAGACCCAGTACTTC
CDR3aa: CATSSAGGTTQETQYF

v_gene: TRBV20-1
abundance: many
j_gene: TRBJ1-1
d_gene: -
CDR3nt: TGCAGTGCTAGAGGTTCCAGGGGAGACACTGAAGCTTTCTTT
CDR3aa: CSARGSRGDTEAFF

v_gene: TRBV19
abundance: few
j_gene: TRBJ2-3
d_gene: -
CDR3nt: TGTGCCAGTAGGAGAGAGGACGATACGCAGTATTTT
CDR3aa: CASRREDDTQYF

v_gene: TRBV6-2/TRBV6-3
abundance: -
j_gene: TRBJ2-7
d_gene: -
CDR3nt: TGTGCCAGCAGCTCCGTCCCGACCTACGAGCAGTACTTC
CDR3aa: CASSSVPTYEQYF

v_gene: TRBV29-1
abundance: many
j_gene: TRBJ2-7
d_gene: TRBD1
CDR3nt: TGCAGCGCCCGTGGACAGGGGAGGTACGAGCAGTACTTC
CDR3aa: CSARGQGRYEQYF

v_gene: TRBV2
abundance: -
j_gene: TRBJ2-3
d_gene: TRBD2
CDR3nt: TGTGCCAGCAGACTGAATAGCGGGAGGGAATCAGATACGCAGTATTTT
CDR3aa: CASRLNSGRESDTQYF